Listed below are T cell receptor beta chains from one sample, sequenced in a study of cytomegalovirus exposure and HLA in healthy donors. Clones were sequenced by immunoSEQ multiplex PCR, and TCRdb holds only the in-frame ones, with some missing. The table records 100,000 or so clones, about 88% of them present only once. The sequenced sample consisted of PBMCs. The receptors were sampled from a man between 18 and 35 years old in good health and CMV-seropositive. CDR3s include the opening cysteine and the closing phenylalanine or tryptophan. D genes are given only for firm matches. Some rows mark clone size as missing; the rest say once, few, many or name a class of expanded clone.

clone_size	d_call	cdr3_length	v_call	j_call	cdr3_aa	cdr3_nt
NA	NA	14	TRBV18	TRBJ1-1	CASSPLNAVIAAFF	TGTGCCAGCTCACCACTCAATGCGGTGATCGCAGCTTTCTTT
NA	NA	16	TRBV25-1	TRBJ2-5	CASSDRGEDGRKTQYF	TGTGCCAGCAGTGACAGGGGCGAGGACGGCAGGAAGACCCAGTACTTC
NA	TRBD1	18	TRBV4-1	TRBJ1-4	CASSQDPSRQGLNEKLFF	TGCGCCAGCAGCCAAGACCCATCACGACAGGGCCTAAATGAAAAACTGTTTTTT
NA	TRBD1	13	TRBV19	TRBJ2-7	CASSAQGAFEQYF	TGTGCCAGTAGTGCGCAGGGGGCCTTCGAGCAGTACTTC
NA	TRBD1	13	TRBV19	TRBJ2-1	CASGTGYYNEQFF	TGTGCCAGCGGGACAGGGTACTACAATGAGCAGTTCTTC
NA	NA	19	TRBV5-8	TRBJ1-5	CASSDKLNYRADGNQPQHF	TGTGCCAGCAGCGACAAACTCAATTACAGGGCCGATGGCAATCAGCCCCAGCATTTT
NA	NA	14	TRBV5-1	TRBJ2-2	CASTVPGSTGELFF	TGCGCCAGCACCGTTCCGGGGAGCACCGGGGAGCTGTTTTTT
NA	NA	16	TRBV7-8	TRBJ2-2	CASSLVPSGNTGELFF	TGTGCCAGCAGCTTAGTTCCCAGTGGGAACACCGGGGAGCTGTTTTTT
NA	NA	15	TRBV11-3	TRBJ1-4	CASSLGTSTNEKLFF	TGTGCCAGCAGCTTAGGGACATCAACTAATGAAAAACTGTTTTTT
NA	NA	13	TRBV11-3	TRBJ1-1	CASSFERTTEAFF	TGTGCCAGCAGCTTTGAGCGGACCACTGAAGCTTTCTTT
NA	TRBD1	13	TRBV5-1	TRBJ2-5	CASRRTGEETQYF	TGCGCCAGCAGGAGGACAGGGGAAGAGACCCAGTACTTC
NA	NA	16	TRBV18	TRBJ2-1	CASSHRGTESYNEQFF	TGTGCCAGCTCACACAGAGGGACTGAATCCTACAATGAGCAGTTCTTC
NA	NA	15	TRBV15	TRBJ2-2	CATSRVLYGTGELFF	TGTGCCACCAGCAGAGTATTGTACGGGACCGGGGAGCTGTTTTTT
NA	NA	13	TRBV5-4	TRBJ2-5	CASSLGPAETQYF	TGTGCCAGCAGCTTGGGACCAGCGGAGACCCAGTACTTC
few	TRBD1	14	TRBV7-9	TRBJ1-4	CASSLRQGREKLFF	TGTGCCAGCAGCCTCCGACAGGGACGCGAAAAACTGTTTTTT
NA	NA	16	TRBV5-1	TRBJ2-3	CASSGTGQGHTDTQYF	TGCGCCAGCAGCGGGACTGGGCAAGGTCACACAGATACGCAGTATTTT
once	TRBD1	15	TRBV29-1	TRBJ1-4	CSVGGTGATNEKLFF	TGCAGCGTTGGAGGTACAGGGGCAACTAATGAAAAACTGTTTTTT
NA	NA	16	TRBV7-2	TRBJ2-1	CASSLESPGIYNEQFF	TGTGCCAGCAGCTTAGAGTCGCCAGGGATCTACAATGAGCAGTTCTTC
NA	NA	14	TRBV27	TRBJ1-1	CASSLSRGNTEAFF	TGTGCCAGCAGTTTATCCAGGGGAAACACTGAAGCTTTCTTT
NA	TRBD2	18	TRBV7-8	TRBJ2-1	CASSLPRIVGGAVNEQFF	TGTGCCAGCAGCTTACCAAGAATTGTCGGGGGGGCCGTCAATGAGCAGTTCTTC
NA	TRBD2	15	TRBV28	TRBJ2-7	CASSLREGRIGEQYF	TGTGCCAGCAGTTTGCGGGAGGGCCGGATCGGCGAGCAGTACTTC
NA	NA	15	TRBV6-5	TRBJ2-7	CASSYSSRGPYEQYF	TGTGCCAGCAGTTACTCAAGCAGGGGTCCCTACGAGCAGTACTTC
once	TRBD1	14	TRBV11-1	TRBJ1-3	CASSTGGTGNTIYF	TGTGCCAGCAGCACAGGGGGCACTGGAAACACCATATATTTT
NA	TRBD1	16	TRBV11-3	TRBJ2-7	CASSRRGQGLSYEQYF	TGTGCCAGCAGCCGCCGGGGACAGGGACTATCCTACGAGCAGTACTTC
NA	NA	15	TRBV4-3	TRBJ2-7	CASSRGATRGYEQYF	TGCGCCAGCAGCCGGGGCGCGACTAGGGGCTACGAGCAGTACTTC
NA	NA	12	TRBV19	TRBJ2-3	CASSIEKQTQYF	TGTGCCAGTAGTATCGAGAAACAGACGCAGTATTTT
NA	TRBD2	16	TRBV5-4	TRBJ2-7	CASSSTETSGRNEQYF	TGTGCCAGCAGCTCTACGGAGACTAGCGGGAGGAACGAGCAGTACTTC
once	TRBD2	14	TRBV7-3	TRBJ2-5	CASSPAGARETQYF	TGTGCCAGCAGCCCAGCGGGGGCCCGGGAGACCCAGTACTTC
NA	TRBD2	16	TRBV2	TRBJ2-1	CASIRGLAGGHNEQFF	TGTGCCAGCATCCGGGGGCTAGCGGGGGGGCATAATGAGCAGTTCTTC
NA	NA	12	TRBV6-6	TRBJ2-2	CASSRNTGELFF	TGTGCCAGCAGCAGAAACACCGGGGAGCTGTTTTTT
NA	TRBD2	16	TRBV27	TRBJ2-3	CASSPRLAGGTDTQYF	TGTGCCAGCAGTCCTCGACTAGCGGGGGGCACAGATACGCAGTATTTT
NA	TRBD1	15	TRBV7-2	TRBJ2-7	CASSQGQGVNYEQYF	TGTGCCAGCAGCCAAGGACAGGGGGTCAACTACGAGCAGTACTTC
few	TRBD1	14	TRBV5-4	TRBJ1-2	CASNPQGANYGYTF	TGTGCCAGCAATCCCCAGGGGGCGAACTATGGCTACACCTTC
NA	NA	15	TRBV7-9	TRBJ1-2	CASTGGGSPNYGYTF	TGTGCCAGCACCGGGGGAGGCAGTCCTAACTATGGCTACACCTTC
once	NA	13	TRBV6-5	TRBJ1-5	CASSPGIVQPQHF	TGTGCCAGCAGCCCAGGTATTGTTCAGCCCCAGCATTTT
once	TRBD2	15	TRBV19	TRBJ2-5	CASSQGAGGPETQYF	TGTGCCAGTAGTCAGGGAGCGGGGGGGCCAGAGACCCAGTACTTC
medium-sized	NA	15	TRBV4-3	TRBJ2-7	CASSQVKDSLYEQYF	TGCGCCAGCAGCCAAGTGAAGGACAGTCTCTACGAGCAGTACTTC
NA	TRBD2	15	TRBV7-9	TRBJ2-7	CASSPIAGGSYEQYF	TGTGCCAGCAGCCCTATAGCGGGAGGATCATACGAGCAGTACTTC
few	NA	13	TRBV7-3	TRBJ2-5	CASSPSAQETQYF	TGTGCCAGCAGCCCCAGCGCCCAAGAGACCCAGTACTTC
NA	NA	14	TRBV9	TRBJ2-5	CASSVGSGVETQYF	TGTGCCAGCAGCGTAGGTAGCGGTGTAGAGACCCAGTACTTC
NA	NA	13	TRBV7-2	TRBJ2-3	CASSQRLADTQYF	TGTGCCAGCAGCCAACGACTTGCAGATACGCAGTATTTT
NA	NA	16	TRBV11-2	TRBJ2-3	CASSTEDRSPADTQYF	TGTGCCAGCAGCACAGAAGACAGGTCGCCGGCGGATACGCAGTATTTT
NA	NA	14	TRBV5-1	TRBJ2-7	CASSLGTTAYEQYF	TGCGCCAGCAGCTTGGGAACAACAGCCTACGAGCAGTACTTC
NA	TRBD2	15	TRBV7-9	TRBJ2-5	CASSPGLGAVETQYF	TGTGCCAGCAGCCCGGGACTAGGTGCGGTCGAGACCCAGTACTTC